This T cell receptor beta chain came from a study of beta chain features in type 1 diabetes. Sorted CD4+ subsets: naive, central memory, regulatory, stem cell-like memory (CD45RO/CCR7/CD25/CD127/CD95/CD27 panel). Reverse transcribing all isolated RNA meant expressed TCRB transcripts were sequenced. Profiling relied on immunoSEQ multiplex PCR, and the TCRdb table lists in-frame clones only, not all of them. The sample holds over 300,000 clones, approximately 8.2% seen once. Study observations and caveats: Fewer junction insertions and more nucleotide deletions appeared in type 1 diabetes patients.

V gave up 1 base and J gave up 3 bases, with 16 bases separating them. CDR1 and CDR2 (germline): SGHTA, FQGNSA. CDR3 length: 18 residues. This clone was seen only a few times. Its cognate antigen is unknown. The chain is built from TRBV7-2 and TRBJ2-6; TRBD1 is a possible D gene (5 bases). Sequencing input: central memory CD4+ T cells from blood. The receptor comes from a woman aged 18-35 years in good health. DNA for the CDR3: TGTGCCAGCAGCTTAGGTTGGCAGGGCGGAATTGGGGCCAACGTCCTGACTTTC. The encoded protein is CASSLGWQGGIGANVLTF.